This TCR beta chain was recorded in a study of CD8+CD57+ T cells in acquired aplastic anemia. Selection for sequencing was limited to patients who had shown CD8+CD57+ cell expansion by flow cytometry. The CDR3 runs 14 residues. CDR1 and CDR2 (germline): MNHNS, SASEGT. Investigators profiled TCR beta VDJ and CDR3 from genomic DNA template. TCRdb analysed the reads with MiXCR anew, one entry per CDR3 protein. The sample carries 150,000 or so distinct CDR3 sequences, roughly 43% recorded once. A word on this clonotype: At one end the junction does not follow the germline gene, possibly because of a read error.

The sample was sorted CD4+, CD8+, or CD8+CD57+ T cells (not recorded which) from PBMCs. This TCR came from a human donor with aplastic anemia. The rearrangement joins TRBV6-1 to TRBJ2-7; D remains ambiguous. Here the CDR3 DNA reads TGTGCCAGCAGTACGGCGATAGTGTCCTACGAACAGTACTTC. Amino acids: CASSTAIVSYEQYF.